Each of the 31 T cell receptor beta chains below was sequenced from the same sample in a study of vaccination and CD4 T cells after COVID-19. Cultured CD4+ T cells had their DNA profiled by the Oncomine TCR Beta short-read assay. TCRdb processed the PCR reads anew with MiXCR; each CDR3 protein has one entry. The sample yields about 10,000 distinct CDR3 sequences, approximately 59% seen once. The antigens these receptors bind are not known. As to treatment: 10-day PBMC culture with coronavirus spike peptide pools or control peptides (ViraFEST assay). Sequenced: CD4+ T cells from blood, cultured in vitro. Receptors were obtained from a human donor who had recovered from COVID-19.

The chain links TRBV7-2 to TRBJ2-1; 10 nucleotides line up with TRBD2. V lost 1 base, J lost 8 bases, and 5 bases stayed unmatched. CDR1 is SGHTA, CDR2 FQGNSA, per germline. The CDR3 consists of 15 residues. The chain's CDR3 is CASSLERGGGYEQFF. As DNA, the CDR3 is TGTGCCAGCAGCTTAGAGCGGGGGGGCGGCTATGAGCAGTTCTTC.

The chain has TRBV30 and TRBJ1-1; D ambiguous. Germline V gives CDR1 GTSNPN, CDR2 SVGIG (reference sequence). V gave up 4 bases and J gave up 1 base, with 16 bases separating them. The CDR3 extends over 15 amino acids. CDR3 loop: CAWTPLGLKNTEAFF. As DNA, the CDR3 is TGTGCCTGGACCCCGCTAGGGCTAAAGAACACTGAAGCTTTCTTT.

This clonotype was detected only a few times. The J gene is TRBJ1-1, the V gene TRBV20-1; D unclear. The CDR3 runs to 16 residues. Germline V gives CDR1 DFQATT, CDR2 SNEGSKA (reference sequence). The V end was cut by 0 bases, the J end by 0 bases, with 14 bases between. CDR3 in amino acids: CSARDPAGRMNTEAFF. CDR3 nucleotides: TGCAGTGCTAGAGATCCGGCAGGCCGAATGAACACTGAAGCTTTCTTT.

Comments on this clonotype: The junction and the germline gene differ at one end; a read error may be behind it. The V call is TRBV7-9, the J call TRBJ1-1, with a weak D call TRBD1 (6 bases). CDR3 length equals 15 residues. Germline loops: CDR1 SEHNR, CDR2 FQNEAQ (reference sequence). In nucleotides, the CDR3 is TGCGCCAGCAGCTTGGAAGGGGGGGTGAACACTGAAGCTTTCTTT. Protein: CASSLEGGVNTEAFF.

By share, this clonotype counts as large. CDR3 nucleotide sequence: TGTGCCAGCAGTTTTCGGGGGCGCTCCGCAGATACGCAGTATTTT. The encoded protein is CASSFRGRSADTQYF. The V and J genes are TRBV27 and TRBJ2-3; either TRBD1 or TRBD2 may supply D (6 bases each). V lost 3 bases to trimming and J lost 4 bases, with 14 bases between them. The V gene's germline CDR1 is MNHEY and CDR2 SMNVEV (reference sequence). CDR3 length: 15 amino acids.

V and J are TRBV6-1 and TRBJ2-1; TRBD1 might be the D (5 bases). There are 12 residues in the CDR3. Trimming shortened V by 4 bases and J by 4 bases, and 5 bases separated the two germline ends. CDR1 is MNHNS, CDR2 SASEGT, per germline. CDR3 loop: CASSGQYNEQFF. For the CDR3, the DNA is TGTGCCAGCAGTGGACAGTACAATGAGCAGTTCTTC.

V gene TRBV7-2 combines with J gene TRBJ2-3; D perhaps matches TRBD1 (6 bases). Between the trimmed V and J ends, which lost 5 bases and 1 base, there was a span of 16 bases. Germline values: CDR1 SGHTA, CDR2 FQGNSA. This CDR3 region has 16 residues. Here the CDR3 reads CASSPDSKTGTDTQYF. CDR3 DNA sequence: TGTGCCAGCAGCCCGGACAGTAAGACTGGCACAGATACGCAGTATTTT.

The chain uses TRBV20-1 and TRBJ1-5; no definite D call. V was trimmed by 3 bases and J by 1 base, leaving 10 bases between them. Germline V lookup: CDR1 DFQATT, CDR2 SNEGSKA (reference sequence). This CDR3 spans 14 amino acids. The CDR3: CSASTGASNQPQHF. CDR3 DNA: TGCAGTGCTAGTACGGGCGCGAGCAATCAGCCCCAGCATTTT.

The rearrangement links TRBV7-9 to TRBJ1-1; D not resolved. Germline V gives CDR1 SEHNR, CDR2 FQNEAQ (reference sequence). The ends were cut back, 6 bases at V and 3 bases at J, with 11 bases in the middle. The CDR3 spans 13 residues. CDR3 amino acids: CASRLRADTEAFF. The CDR3, as DNA: TGTGCCAGCAGGTTAAGGGCGGACACTGAAGCTTTCTTT.

The V and J genes are TRBV28 and TRBJ1-2, with D tentatively TRBD1 (6 bases). The germline V gene encodes CDR1 MDHEN and CDR2 SYDVKM. The CDR3 covers 14 residues. Deletions cut 2 bases from V and 8 bases from J, with 15 bases between. The CDR3 DNA sequence: TGTGCCAGCAGTTTAGGGACATCCTGGCGGGGCTACACCTTC. It yields the protein CASSLGTSWRGYTF.

V and J are TRBV6-4 and TRBJ1-1; D remains unclear. Germline CDR1 and CDR2: MRHNA and SNTAGT. The V and J ends lost 0 bases and 3 bases respectively, with 2 bases between them. The CDR3 has 12 residues. Written as DNA, the CDR3 is TGTGCCAGCAGTGACTCGGACACTGAAGCTTTCTTT. Translation gives CASSDSDTEAFF.

The rearrangement uses TRBV6-2 or TRBV6-3 and TRBJ2-7, with TRBD2 matching 10 bases. Germline V gives CDR1 MNHEY, CDR2 SVGEGT. The CDR3 loop spans 15 amino acids. The trim removed 5 bases at V and 12 bases at J, leaving 16 bases unmatched. The CDR3 sequence is CASSPGLASLTTSYF. In DNA form, the CDR3 reads TGTGCCAGCAGTCCGGGACTAGCGAGCTTAACAACTTCGTACTTC.

The rearrangement uses TRBV20-1 and TRBJ1-5, with TRBD1 as a possible D gene (5 bases). The germline gives CDR1 DFQATT, CDR2 SNEGSKA (reference sequence). This CDR3 is 14 amino acids long. Trimming took 5 bases from V and 1 from J, leaving 12 bases between them. The CDR3 sequence: CSALEGRSNQPQHF. The CDR3 DNA reads as TGCAGTGCTCTGGAGGGGAGAAGCAATCAGCCCCAGCATTTT.

The V gene is TRBV20-1, the J gene TRBJ2-1; no firm D call. This CDR3 is built from 13 residues. Trimming left V 3 bases short and J 6 bases short, with 12 bases between. Per the germline V gene, CDR1 is DFQATT and CDR2 is SNEGSKA (reference sequence). The CDR3 DNA is TGCAGTGCTAGGTTTGTTTACGGCAATGAGCAGTTCTTC. Protein: CSARFVYGNEQFF.

This clonotype came up once. The rearrangement joins TRBV7-2 to TRBJ2-3, with D possibly matching TRBD1 (6 bases). Germline V gene sequence: CDR1 SGHTA, CDR2 FQGNSA. CDR3 length: 13 residues. V was cut by 5 bases and J by 9 bases, with 15 bases left in between. This chain's CDR3 is CASSPVRGTTQYF. CDR3 nucleotides: TGTGCCAGCAGCCCCGTCAGGGGAACCACGCAGTATTTT.

The chain uses TRBV6-1 and TRBJ1-2; no clear D. Germline V CDR1 and CDR2: MNHNS, SASEGT. Trimming pared 6 bases from V and 4 bases from J, leaving 12 bases between. The CDR3 contains 13 residues. CDR3 residues: CASRLRRSYGYTF. The CDR3 nucleotides are TGTGCCAGCAGACTGCGGCGGAGCTATGGCTACACCTTC.

This clonotype was found once. For the CDR3, the DNA is TGCAGTGCGTACAGGGGGGAGGGGGAGACCCAGTACTTC. It yields the protein CSAYRGEGETQYF. V is TRBV20-1 and J is TRBJ2-5, with D possibly matching TRBD1 (8 bases). The V end lost 6 bases, the J end lost 5 bases, and 16 bases lay between the germline ends. The CDR3 loop spans 13 amino acids. CDR1 DFQATT and CDR2 SNEGSKA come from the germline V gene (reference sequence).

In this sample, this clonotype turned up once. This chain joins TRBV29-1 and TRBJ1-5; D is perhaps TRBD1 (5 bases). This CDR3 has 13 residues. Trimming cost V 4 bases and J 7 bases, with 14 bases left between them. From germline, CDR1 is SQVTM and CDR2 ANQGSEA. The chain's CDR3 is CSVGREGGQPQHF. DNA of the CDR3: TGCAGCGTTGGCAGGGAAGGAGGACAGCCCCAGCATTTT.

Only a few counts were recorded for this clonotype. The J gene is TRBJ1-1, the V gene TRBV20-1, with 8 bases that match TRBD1. This CDR3 contains 13 residues. V lost 6 bases, J lost 0 bases, and 3 bases stayed unmatched. Per germline, CDR1 DFQATT and CDR2 SNEGSKA (reference sequence). DNA of the CDR3: TGCAGTGCCCAGGGGGCGATGAACACTGAAGCTTTCTTT. Translation: CSAQGAMNTEAFF.

This clonotype has a handful of counts. The chain employs TRBV6-2 or TRBV6-3 and TRBJ1-6, with TRBD1 identical over 7 bases. The CDR3 has 16 amino acids. V lost 7 bases, J lost 6 bases, and 12 bases stayed unmatched. Germline CDR1 and CDR2: MNHEY and SVGEGT. The CDR3 reads CASTLTGGGLNSPLHF. In DNA, the CDR3 is TGTGCCAGCACCCTCACCGGAGGGGGCCTTAATTCACCCCTCCACTTT.

This clonotype was recorded only once. J is TRBJ2-3 and V is TRBV9; no clear D gene. There are 13 residues in the CDR3. Germline V gene sequence: CDR1 SGDLS, CDR2 YYNGEE. Trimming shortened V by 0 bases and J by 5 bases, and 7 bases separated the two germline ends. The CDR3 bases are TGTGCCAGCAGCGTAGCGGTGGGAGATACGCAGTATTTT. It specifies CASSVAVGDTQYF. Variable domain in full (rest from reference TRBV9 and TRBJ2-3): DSGVTQTPKHLITATGQRVTLRCSPRSGDLSVYWYQQSLDQGLQFLIQYYNGEERAKGNILERFSAQQFPDLHSELNLSSLELGDSALYFCASSVAVGDTQYFGPGTRLTVL.

This clonotype is termed large. The V and J genes are TRBV2 and TRBJ2-5; 10 bases agree with TRBD1. V was pared by 6 bases and J by 5 bases, with 6 bases of the junction left unmatched. CDR1 and CDR2 (germline): SNHLY, FYNNEI. The CDR3 length is 14 residues. CDR3 DNA: TGTGCCAGCAGGAGGACAGGGGGGTTGGAGACCCAGTACTTC. Its translation is CASRRTGGLETQYF.

This chain links TRBV12-3 or TRBV12-4 with TRBJ1-1; the D is unclear. V was shortened by 6 bases and J by 1 base, with 9 bases between the two germline ends. The CDR3 sequence is 13 residues long. In DNA form, the CDR3 reads TGTGCCAGCAGGCCCATGGGGAACACTGAAGCTTTCTTT. Its protein is CASRPMGNTEAFF.

This sequence joins TRBV6-4 and TRBJ2-2; tentative D call: TRBD2 (6 bases). This CDR3 comprises 14 residues. Trimming removed 5 bases from V and 0 bases from J, with 7 bases in between. The germline V gene encodes CDR1 MRHNA and CDR2 SNTAGT. The CDR3 protein is CASSRGSNTGELFF. In nucleotides, the CDR3 is TGTGCCAGCAGTCGGGGGTCGAACACCGGGGAGCTGTTTTTT.

This clonotype was counted between two and nine times. This CDR3 is CAISESFTGELFF. The CDR3 coding sequence is TGTGCCATCAGTGAGTCGTTCACCGGGGAGCTGTTTTTT. The gene calls are TRBV10-3 and TRBJ2-2; D call uncertain. Germline loops: CDR1 ENHRY, CDR2 SYGVKD. This CDR3 spans 13 amino acids. Trimming shortened V by 0 bases and J by 4 bases, and 3 bases separated the two germline ends.

This clonotype has only a few counts. CDR3 residues: CASRPGPARDYGYTF. DNA of the CDR3: TGTGCCAGCAGGCCGGGACCGGCAAGGGACTATGGCTACACCTTC. The V call is TRBV2, the J call TRBJ1-2; possible D gene TRBD1, 5 bases. The V end lost 6 bases, the J end lost 3 bases, and 17 bases lay between the germline ends. The CDR3 has 15 residues. Germline-derived CDR1 and CDR2 are SNHLY and FYNNEI.

This clonotype was counted a few times. V and J are TRBV5-4 and TRBJ2-7, with 7 bases lining up with TRBD1. J gave up 5 bases and V 4 bases, and 9 bases lay outside the gene matches. The germline CDR1 and CDR2 sequences are SGHNT and YYREEE (reference sequence). The CDR3 sequence is 14 residues long. The CDR3 spells CASSPGGDRDEQYF. CDR3 nucleotides: TGTGCCAGCAGCCCTGGGGGAGACAGGGACGAGCAGTACTTC. The complete variable domain, with remaining parts taken from reference TRBV5-4 and TRBJ2-7, reads ETGVTQSPTHLIKTRGQQVTLRCSSQSGHNTVSWYQQALGQGPQFIFQYYREEENGRGNFPPRFSGLQFPNYSSELNVNALELDDSALYLCASSPGGDRDEQYFGPGTRLTVT.

This clonotype has just a few counts. The chain links TRBV20-1 to TRBJ2-7, with TRBD2 matching 9 bases. Germline V CDR1 and CDR2: DFQATT, SNEGSKA (reference sequence). V was clipped by 3 bases and J by 0 bases; unmatched bases: 3. The CDR3 covers 14 residues. CDR3 in amino acids: CSARNSGSSYEQYF. The CDR3 DNA is TGCAGTGCTAGGAATAGCGGGAGCTCCTACGAGCAGTACTTC.

This rearrangement joins TRBV5-4 to TRBJ1-1; no firm D call. The CDR3 length is 14 residues. The V gene's germline CDR1 is SGHNT and CDR2 YYREEE (reference sequence). The V end was cut by 2 bases, the J end by 7 bases, with 15 bases between. The CDR3 DNA reads TGTGCCAGCAGCTTCGCGACTGGGCGGGGTGAAGCTTTCTTT. It specifies CASSFATGRGEAFF.

CDR3 region: CASTGTSSNQPQHF. In DNA, the CDR3 is TGTGCCAGCACAGGGACGAGTAGCAATCAGCCCCAGCATTTT. The chain uses TRBV2 and TRBJ1-5, with D perhaps TRBD1 (5 bases). The germline gives CDR1 SNHLY, CDR2 FYNNEI. The CDR3 runs 14 residues. The V end was cut by 7 bases, the J end by 0 bases, with 10 bases between. Full variable domain (remainder filled in from reference TRBV2 and TRBJ1-5): EPEVTQTPSHQVTQMGQEVILRCVPISNHLYFYWYRQILGQKVEFLVSFYNNEISEKSEIFDDQFSVERPDGSNFTLKIRSTKLEDSAMYFCASTGTSSNQPQHFGDGTRLSIL.

This clonotype has a handful of counts. CDR3 protein: CSAPGGSSYNSPLHF. In DNA form, the CDR3 reads TGCAGTGCCCCCGGGGGGAGCTCCTATAATTCACCCCTCCACTTT. The V and J genes are TRBV20-1 and TRBJ1-6; perhaps TRBD1 as D (5 bases). There are 15 residues in the CDR3. Germline lookup yields CDR1 DFQATT and CDR2 SNEGSKA (reference sequence). Trimming removed 6 bases at V and 0 bases at J, with 12 bases between.